These 23 T cell receptor beta chains were sequenced from one sample in a study of OX40 agonist ivuxolimab in advanced cancers. Some clones are missing from TCRdb's copy, which holds only in-frame ones; the method was immunoSEQ multiplex PCR. This repertoire shows nearly 70,000 clones, 85% found once; its top ten account for 5% to 6.5%. The input for sequencing was CD4+ or CD8+ T cells sorted from blood, taken in a trial of the OX40 agonist ivuxolimab. The source is an adult with an advanced solid tumor such as melanoma, head and neck, liver or kidney cancer.

Concerning this clone: This same CDR3 is encoded by further DNA sequences in the sample. The chain employs TRBV10-3 and TRBJ2-3, with 8 bases aligning to TRBD2. The length of the CDR3 is 15 residues. V lost 8 bases to trimming and J lost 0 bases; unmatched junction nucleotides: 7. Germline CDR1 is ENHRY and CDR2 is SYGVKD. This CDR3 is CAILGQRGSTDTQYF. The CDR3 nucleotides are TGTGCCATCCTTGGGCAGCGGGGGAGCACAGATACGCAGTATTTT.

The chain joins TRBV9 to TRBJ2-7; TRBD1 matches at 8 bases. The CDR3 length is 14 residues. Germline lookup yields CDR1 SGDLS and CDR2 YYNGEE. Losses at the gene ends were 4 bases for V and 1 base for J; bases not matched to a gene: 4. CDR3 coding DNA: TGTGCCAGCAGCTCCGGACAGGGATCCTACGAGCAGTACTTC. This encodes CASSSGQGSYEQYF.

The chain couples TRBV13 to TRBJ2-3; D is ambiguous. The CDR3 runs 13 residues. Germline V CDR1 and CDR2: PRHDT, FYEKMQ (reference sequence). With 3 bases removed from V and 1 base from J, the gap between germline ends came to 5 bases. The CDR3 bases are TGTGCCAGCAGCTTCTTACGCACAGATACGCAGTATTTT. Its translation is CASSFLRTDTQYF.

V gene TRBV5-4 combines with J gene TRBJ2-2; TRBD2 aligns across 7 bases. The CDR3 extends over 15 amino acids. Trimming took 1 base from V and 6 from J; bases not matched to a gene: 6. Germline V gene lookup returns CDR1 SGHNT and CDR2 YYREEE (reference sequence). CDR3 in DNA: TGTGCCAGCAGCTTGTGGGGGGGGAAGGCCGGGGAGCTGTTTTTT. This encodes CASSLWGGKAGELFF.

A single count supports this clone. The gene calls are TRBV4-3 and TRBJ2-3, with D perhaps assigned TRBD1 or TRBD2 (5 bases each). Germline-derived CDR1 and CDR2 are LGHNA and YSLEER. The CDR3 is 16 residues long. The V gene lost 3 bases and the J gene lost 2 bases, with 15 bases spanning the gap. CDR3 nucleotides: TGCGCCAGCAGCCAGGACGGGACGGACTTCACAGATACGCAGTATTTT. Its translation: CASSQDGTDFTDTQYF.

This clone was seen only a few times. The chain links TRBV5-4 to TRBJ2-3; D is unclear. Germline V CDR1 and CDR2: SGHNT, YYREEE (reference sequence). V shed 2 bases and J shed 3 bases, with 7 bases lying between them. This CDR3 is built from 13 residues. CDR3 nucleotides: TGTGCCAGCAGCTTATTCCAGACAGATACGCAGTATTTT. Its protein product is CASSLFQTDTQYF.

The chain employs TRBV5-6 and TRBJ1-2, with D tentatively TRBD1 (6 bases). Trimming pared 4 bases from V and 4 bases from J, leaving 11 bases between. From germline, CDR1 is SGHDT and CDR2 YYEEEE. This CDR3 has 13 residues. The CDR3 spells CASSLQGIYGYTF. For the CDR3, the DNA is TGTGCCAGCAGCCTACAGGGTATCTATGGCTACACCTTC.

The chain combines TRBV7-3 with TRBJ2-1; no definite D call. Germline-derived CDR1 and CDR2 are SGHTA and FQGTGA. The CDR3 spans 13 residues. Trimming took off 5 bases at V and 4 bases at J, with 9 bases between the two ends. CDR3 residues: CASSPTVYNEQFF. The CDR3 coding sequence is TGTGCCAGCAGCCCCACGGTGTACAATGAGCAGTTCTTC.

The chain couples TRBV29-1 to TRBJ2-1, with D unresolved. Trimming left V 4 bases short and J 7 bases short, with 17 bases between. Germline V gives CDR1 SQVTM, CDR2 ANQGSEA. There are 14 residues in the CDR3. CDR3 region: CSVGSGPPQNEQFF. Written as DNA, the CDR3 is TGCAGCGTTGGCTCCGGGCCACCACAGAATGAGCAGTTCTTC.

The chain links TRBV12-5 to TRBJ2-2; D uncertain. Germline V gene lookup returns CDR1 LGHNT and CDR2 FRNRAP. Between the trimmed V and J ends, which lost 6 bases and 1 base, there was a span of 3 bases. The CDR3 is 12 residues long. The CDR3 is CASGQNTGELFF. In DNA, the CDR3 is TGTGCTAGTGGACAGAACACCGGGGAGCTGTTTTTT. The whole variable domain, remainder taken from reference TRBV12-5 and TRBJ2-2, is DARVTQTPRHKVTEMGQEVTMRCQPILGHNTVFWYRQTMMQGLELLAYFRNRAPLDDSGMPKDRFSAEMPDATLATLKIQPSEPRDSAVYFCASGQNTGELFFGEGSRLTVL.

This rearrangement joins TRBV27 to TRBJ2-7; D is unclear. Germline-derived CDR1 and CDR2 are MNHEY and SMNVEV (reference sequence). The V gene lost 3 bases and the J gene lost 5 bases, with 5 bases spanning the gap. The CDR3 length is 11 residues. In DNA, the CDR3 is TGTGCCAGCAGTTTCGGGCACGAGCAGTACTTC. Translated: CASSFGHEQYF.

This clone was detected only a few times. The V and J genes are TRBV5-1 and TRBJ2-3, with 9 bases aligning to TRBD2. CDR3 length equals 16 residues. Germline CDR1 SGHRS, CDR2 YFSETQ. The trim removed 0 bases at V and 2 bases at J, leaving 4 bases unmatched. In DNA form, the CDR3 reads TGCGCCAGCAGCTTGGGAGCGGGGGGACTCACAGATACGCAGTATTTT. Translation: CASSLGAGGLTDTQYF. The entire variable domain, with the rest obtained from reference TRBV5-1 and TRBJ2-3, is as follows: KAGVTQTPRYLIKTRGQQVTLSCSPISGHRSVSWYQQTPGQGLQFLFEYFSETQRNKGNFPGRFSGRQFSNSRSEMNVSTLELGDSALYLCASSLGAGGLTDTQYFGPGTRLTVL.

The CDR3 nucleotides read TGTGCCTGGAGTCCACAGGGGTGGAACACTGAAGCTTTCTTT. Its protein is CAWSPQGWNTEAFF. The genes are TRBV30 and TRBJ1-1; 7 positions match TRBD1. J was trimmed by 1 base and V by 2 bases; bases with no gene match: 4. The length of the CDR3 is 14 residues. Germline V gene data show CDR1 as GTSNPN and CDR2 as SVGIG (reference sequence).

V gene TRBV7-6 combines with J gene TRBJ2-2, with D possibly TRBD2 on 5 matching bases. This CDR3 is built from 16 residues. The germline V gene has CDR1 SGHVS and CDR2 FNYEAQ. V was trimmed by 1 base and J by 2 bases, leaving 11 bases between them. The CDR3, as DNA: TGTGCCAGCAGCTTAGTACCGACTACCAACACCGGGGAGCTGTTTTTT. Amino acids: CASSLVPTTNTGELFF.

CDR3 region: CASSLFRDRGSYEQYF. Here the CDR3 DNA reads TGTGCCAGCAGCTTATTTCGGGACAGGGGAAGTTACGAGCAGTACTTC. The chain joins TRBV7-9 to TRBJ2-7; 10 bases fit TRBD1. CDR1 and CDR2 (germline): SEHNR, FQNEAQ (reference sequence). V dropped 2 bases and J dropped 4; count of bases not matched to a gene: 8. There are 16 residues in the CDR3.

V and J are TRBV25-1 and TRBJ1-1, with D uncertain. CDR3 size: 13 residues. Trimming removed 4 bases at V and 0 bases at J, with 6 bases between. Germline CDR1 MGHDK, CDR2 SYGVNS. CDR3 residues: CASSGGVNTEAFF. In nucleotides, the CDR3 is TGTGCCAGCAGTGGCGGAGTGAACACTGAAGCTTTCTTT.

The genes are TRBV7-8 and TRBJ1-1; 9 positions match TRBD1. This CDR3 region has 14 residues. CDR1 is SGHVS, CDR2 FQNEAQ, per germline. J lost 5 bases, V lost 4 bases, and 5 bases had no gene match. Here the CDR3 reads CASSYRTGETEAFF. The CDR3 bases are TGTGCCAGCAGCTATCGGACAGGGGAAACTGAAGCTTTCTTT. Combining the CDR3 with reference TRBV7-8 and TRBJ1-1 gives the whole variable domain GAGVSQSPRYKVAKRGQDVALRCDPISGHVSLFWYQQALGQGPEFLTYFQNEAQLDKSGLPSDRFFAERPEGSVSTLKIQRTQQEDSAVYLCASSYRTGETEAFFGQGTRLTVV.

The rearrangement joins TRBV7-2 to TRBJ1-4; TRBD1 is a possible D gene (5 bases). The CDR3 consists of 15 residues. Trimming shortened V by 1 base and J by 8 bases, and 14 bases separated the two germline ends. Germline V gene sequence: CDR1 SGHTA, CDR2 FQGNSA. CDR3 bases: TGTGCCAGCAGCTTAGTACTTACGGGGGGAGAAAAACTGTTTTTT. Protein product: CASSLVLTGGEKLFF.

The table lists this clone with a count of one. The same CDR3 also results from other DNA sequences found in this sample. The chain couples TRBV18 to TRBJ2-1; D is perhaps TRBD1 (5 bases). V lost 2 bases and J lost 7, with 9 bases in between. Germline assignment: CDR1 KGHSH and CDR2 LQKENI. CDR3 length: 13 amino acids. CDR3 sequence reads: CASSPGARNEQFF. DNA of the CDR3: TGTGCCAGCTCACCAGGGGCTAGGAATGAGCAGTTCTTC.

V and J are TRBV5-1 and TRBJ2-3, with 11 nucleotides matching TRBD2. CDR1 SGHRS and CDR2 YFSETQ come from the germline V gene. This CDR3 comprises 17 residues. The junction had 11 bases not matched to a gene; V was cut back by 4 bases and J by 4 bases. The CDR3 nucleotides are TGCGCCAGCAGCAGCTCACTAGCGGGAGTTGTCCCAGATACGCAGTATTTT. It codes for CASSSSLAGVVPDTQYF.

J is TRBJ1-2 and V is TRBV5-1; D remains unclear. The germline V gene encodes CDR1 SGHRS and CDR2 YFSETQ. The CDR3 covers 14 residues. Trimming pared 1 base from V and 0 bases from J, leaving 7 bases between. CDR3 protein: CASSLFSSNYGYTF. DNA of the CDR3: TGCGCCAGCAGCTTGTTCTCTTCTAACTATGGCTACACCTTC. Complete variable domain (other parts from reference TRBV5-1 and TRBJ1-2): KAGVTQTPRYLIKTRGQQVTLSCSPISGHRSVSWYQQTPGQGLQFLFEYFSETQRNKGNFPGRFSGRQFSNSRSEMNVSTLELGDSALYLCASSLFSSNYGYTFGSGTRLTVV.

This clone was counted only a few times. The chain employs TRBV10-3 and TRBJ2-5; D is ambiguous. Germline V gives CDR1 ENHRY, CDR2 SYGVKD. The CDR3 runs 14 residues. V was clipped by 4 bases and J by 3 bases, with 12 bases between them. For the CDR3, the DNA is TGTGCCATCAGTGGTGGCAGGAAAGAAGAGACCCAGTACTTC. It codes for CAISGGRKEETQYF.

The chain combines TRBV14 with TRBJ2-1; the D call may be TRBD1 or TRBD2 (6 bases each). Trimming left V 4 bases short and J 10 bases short, with 26 bases between. The germline CDR1 and CDR2 sequences are SGHDN and FVKESK. The CDR3 extends over 17 amino acids. CDR3 nucleotides: TGTGCCAGCAGCCTCGTAGGGGGGACCCGGATAGCCGGGGAGCAGTTCTTC. It translates to CASSLVGGTRIAGEQFF.